The source of this TCR beta chain is a study of blood T cell repertoires in COVID-19. In the study overall: Specimens from acute and convalescent COVID-19 originated in the United States, Italy and Spain. In each case, the material was cDNA or gDNA derived from T cells, B-cell-depleted T cells, or PBMCs.

The method was immunoSEQ multiplex PCR; TCRdb's version includes in-frame clones alone and lacks a portion of them. Of a few hundred thousand clones listed, over 75% are singletons. Germline values: CDR1 LNHDA, CDR2 SQIVND (reference sequence). This CDR3 region has 14 residues. V was clipped by 3 bases and J by 9 bases; unmatched bases: 6. Living in about two dozen US areas, the participants were between roughly 18 and 90 years of age. Clinical history as reported by participants underpinned cohort assignment. Sequencing was carried out using PBMCs or T cells enriched from blood (not recorded which). The rearrangement links TRBV19 to TRBJ1-5; TRBD1 matches 9 bases. The source of this sequence is a man aged 40-50 years in a cohort exposed to, infected with or recovered from COVID-19 (not recorded which). Here the CDR3 DNA reads TGTGCCAGTAGTATCGGGACAGGGTTAGGGCCCCAGCATTTT. It codes for CASSIGTGLGPQHF.